This T cell receptor (beta chain) emerged from a study of a mutant IDH1 vaccine in newly diagnosed glioma. Study-level background: Each patient was administered eight vaccinations, scheduled in weeks 1, 3, 5, 7, 11, 15, 19 and 23. Treated patients had a mean age of approximately 40 years and a sex split that was roughly 60% male and 37.5% female. The earlier regimen, radiotherapy, temozolomide, or both, was most often both.

Regarding this clone: What it binds is not known.

Study observations and caveats: Immune responses arising from the vaccine appeared in approximately 92% of patients.

The junction had 7 bases not matched to a gene; V was cut back by 2 bases and J by 2 bases. The CDR3 sequence is 16 residues long. Germline V gives CDR1 SGHDT, CDR2 YYEEEE. The assay was immunoSEQ multiplex PCR, and TCRdb's table has in-frame clones only and misses some. The sample has tens of thousands of clones, about 80% seen once; the top ten hold approximately 5.3%. Time point meaning: week 23, last vaccination. Every vaccine dose comprised 300 ug of mutant IDH1 20-mer peptide plus topical imiquimod. The receptor comes from a man aged 50 to 60 with glioma. Here the sequenced sample was PBMCs, taken from a glioma patient whose treatment included an IDH1 peptide vaccine. The V call is TRBV5-6, the J call TRBJ1-2, with 9 bases aligning to TRBD1. CDR3 in DNA: TGTGCCAGCAGCTTTGAACAGGGGGCCCCCAACTATGGCTACACCTTC. Translating gives CASSFEQGAPNYGYTF.